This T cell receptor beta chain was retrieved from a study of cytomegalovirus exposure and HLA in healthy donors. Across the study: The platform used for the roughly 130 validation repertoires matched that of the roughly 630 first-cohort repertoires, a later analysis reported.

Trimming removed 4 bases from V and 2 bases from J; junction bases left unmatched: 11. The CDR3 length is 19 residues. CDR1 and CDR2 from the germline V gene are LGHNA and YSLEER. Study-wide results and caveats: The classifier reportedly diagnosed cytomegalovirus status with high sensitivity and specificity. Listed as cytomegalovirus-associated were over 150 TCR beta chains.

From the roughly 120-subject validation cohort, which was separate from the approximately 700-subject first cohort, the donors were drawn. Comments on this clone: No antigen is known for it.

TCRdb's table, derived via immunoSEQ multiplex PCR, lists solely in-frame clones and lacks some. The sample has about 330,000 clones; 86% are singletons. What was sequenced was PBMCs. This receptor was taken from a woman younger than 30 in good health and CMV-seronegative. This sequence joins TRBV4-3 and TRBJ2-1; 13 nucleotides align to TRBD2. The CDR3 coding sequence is TGCGCCAGCAGCCCTACTAGCGGGAGGGCCGTAGGAACCTACAATGAGCAGTTCTTC. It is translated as CASSPTSGRAVGTYNEQFF.